The T cell receptor beta chain described here comes from a study of cytomegalovirus exposure and HLA in healthy donors. With 60 Vbeta and 13 Jbeta primers, the PCR was carried out. Method: immunoSEQ multiplex PCR; TCRdb's copy keeps in-frame clones and lacks some. The data show about 130,000 clones, approximately 80% seen once. Looked up from germline, CDR1 is LNHDA and CDR2 is SQIVND (reference sequence). The CDR3 is made up of 16 amino acids. Trimming shortened V by 3 bases and J by 2 bases, and 16 bases separated the two germline ends. This clone was found a few times. Sequenced material: PBMCs. The receptor comes from a man in his late teens or twenties in good health and CMV-seronegative. This chain joins TRBV19 and TRBJ1-2; D might be TRBD1 (6 bases). CDR3 sequence (DNA): TGTGCCAGTAGTATTGAATTACAGGGAGCGAACTATGGCTACACCTTC. It codes for CASSIELQGANYGYTF.